These 12 T cell receptor beta chains were all obtained from the same sample, sequenced in a study of T cells in Graves' hyperthyroidism and ophthalmopathy. TCR beta CDR3 regions were amplified from RNA transcripts. The study used the HTBI primer set for a first-round RT-PCR of the TCR CDR3. TCRdb reanalysed the multiplex PCR reads using MiXCR and keeps one entry per CDR3 protein. The repertoire holds about 270,000 distinct CDR3 sequences, 20% to 30% seen once, with 25% to 30% in the top ten. Sequenced sample: blood. The receptors shown here come from a man in his forties or fifties with Graves' hyperthyroidism that later progressed to Graves' ophthalmopathy.

This clonotype was seen ten or more times. J is TRBJ2-2 and V is TRBV20-1; no clear D. CDR3 size: 18 residues. Germline-derived CDR1 and CDR2 are DFQATT and SNEGSKA (reference sequence). With 0 bases removed from V and 4 bases from J, the gap between germline ends came to 21 bases. Written as DNA, the CDR3 is TGCAGTGCTAGAGATGCAGGACGGCGCGCGGCGGTCACCGGGGAGCTGTTTTTT. This gives the protein CSARDAGRRAAVTGELFF.

This clonotype was picked up many times. The chain uses TRBV2 and TRBJ2-7; D is unclear. Germline V lookup: CDR1 SNHLY, CDR2 FYNNEI. This CDR3 region has 12 residues. The V and J ends lost 3 bases and 4 bases respectively, with 7 bases between them. The CDR3 spells CASSDGVYEQYF. As DNA, the CDR3 is TGTGCCAGCAGTGATGGTGTGTACGAGCAGTACTTC.

This clonotype was counted at least ten times. The chain joins TRBV28 to TRBJ1-2, with a tentative D call TRBD1 (5 bases). The CDR3 length is 12 residues. V was cut by 6 bases and J by 8 bases, with 13 bases left in between. Germline values: CDR1 MDHEN, CDR2 SYDVKM. Here the CDR3 DNA reads TGTGCCAGCAGCCCTGGAGGGGCCGGCTACACCTTC. Encoded protein: CASSPGGAGYTF.

This clonotype occurred many times. The genes are TRBV6-2 or TRBV6-3 and TRBJ2-7; 12 bases fit TRBD2. The germline V gene encodes CDR1 MNHEY and CDR2 SVGEGT. This CDR3 is 18 amino acids long. V was pared by 0 bases and J by 2 bases, with 8 bases of the junction left unmatched. The CDR3 spells CASSYSLAGGPGTYEQYF. For the CDR3, the DNA is TGTGCCAGCAGTTACTCGCTAGCGGGAGGGCCAGGGACCTACGAGCAGTACTTC.

This clonotype was found a few times. The genes are TRBV18 and TRBJ1-2; TRBD1 agrees at 9 bases. The CDR3 loop spans 16 amino acids. V trimming: 8 bases; J trimming: 5 bases; junction bases outside the gene matches: 15. In germline, CDR1 is KGHSH, CDR2 LQKENI. The CDR3 DNA is TGTGCCAGCCGAAGCGGATCGATACAGGGGGCTTATGGCTACACCTTC. Its translation: CASRSGSIQGAYGYTF.

The J gene is TRBJ2-7, the V gene TRBV2; D is tentatively TRBD1 or TRBD2 (5 bases each). V dropped 8 bases and J dropped 1 base, with 15 bases sitting between them. Per the germline V gene, CDR1 is SNHLY and CDR2 is FYNNEI. This CDR3 has 14 residues. DNA of the CDR3: TGTGCCAGCGCCAGGGAGCTTGAATCCTACGAGCAGTACTTC. It specifies CASARELESYEQYF.

V and J are TRBV7-9 and TRBJ1-2; D is perhaps TRBD1 (6 bases). This CDR3 has 13 residues. Germline assignment: CDR1 SEHNR and CDR2 FQNEAQ (reference sequence). V dropped 4 bases and J dropped 4 bases, with 10 bases sitting between them. The CDR3 here is CASSSRGAYGYTF. The CDR3 DNA sequence: TGTGCCAGCAGCTCCAGGGGAGCCTATGGCTACACCTTC.

This clonotype came up many times. This chain links TRBV2 with TRBJ2-7; tentative D call: TRBD2 (6 bases). The CDR3 extends over 14 amino acids. Trimming shortened V by 11 bases and J by 2 bases, and 19 bases separated the two germline ends. Germline CDR1 SNHLY, CDR2 FYNNEI. CDR3 bases: TGTGCCGGAGCGACTAGTAGCGTCGCCTACGAGCAGTACTTC. Translation gives CAGATSSVAYEQYF.

The V call is TRBV28, the J call TRBJ2-5; 7 bases agree with TRBD1. Germline CDR1 is MDHEN and CDR2 is SYDVKM. This CDR3 contains 16 residues. With 5 bases clipped from V and 1 base from J, the junction kept 10 bases outside the gene matches. CDR3 bases: TGTGCCAGCAGTCACAGGGACAGACAGCTCCAAGAGACCCAGTACTTC. Protein sequence: CASSHRDRQLQETQYF.

In its sample, this clonotype was seen many times. The chain carries TRBV9 and TRBJ1-2; D remains unclear. Trimming removed 0 bases at V and 0 bases at J, with 15 bases between. Germline V gives CDR1 SGDLS, CDR2 YYNGEE. The CDR3 extends over 17 amino acids. CDR3: CASSVEPTGVANYGYTF. The CDR3 DNA is TGTGCCAGCAGCGTAGAGCCCACTGGGGTAGCTAACTATGGCTACACCTTC. Drawing the rest from reference TRBV9 and TRBJ1-2, the complete variable domain is DSGVTQTPKHLITATGQRVTLRCSPRSGDLSVYWYQQSLDQGLQFLIQYYNGEERAKGNILERFSAQQFPDLHSELNLSSLELGDSALYFCASSVEPTGVANYGYTFGSGTRLTVV.

This clonotype has at least ten counts. The V gene is TRBV7-6, the J gene TRBJ2-5; 8 bases are a match to TRBD1. Germline assignment: CDR1 SGHVS and CDR2 FNYEAQ. This CDR3 spans 17 amino acids. J was trimmed by 6 bases and V by 1 base; bases with no gene match: 13. CDR3 sequence (DNA): TGTGCCAGCAGCTTAGGTTGGCGGGACAGGTCGAACAAGACCCAGTACTTC. Translation gives CASSLGWRDRSNKTQYF.

Many counts were recorded for this clonotype. The rearrangement uses TRBV6-5 and TRBJ1-2; D not resolved. The CDR3 is 14 amino acids. Trimming removed 4 bases from V and 5 bases from J, with 14 bases in between. Per germline, CDR1 MNHEY and CDR2 SVGAGI. The CDR3 DNA sequence: TGTGCCAGCAGTTTTGGTGGCCGGCTATATGGCTACACCTTC. Translated: CASSFGGRLYGYTF.